This note documents a single TCR beta chain sequence. The data were obtained in a study of shared clonotypes between healthy human individuals. On the study more broadly: Three CD4 naive, three CD4 memory, two CD8 naive and one CD8 memory plate were used per donor.

Researchers partitioned CD4+ cells into CD45RA+ naive and CD45RA-negative memory subsets. Assay: immunoSEQ multiplex PCR; the TCRdb copy retains only in-frame clones and omits some. Found here are a few million clones, over 85% of them singletons; the top ten hold 0.35% to 0.45%. Deletions cut 6 bases from V and 0 bases from J, with 12 bases between. Per germline, CDR1 SEHNR and CDR2 FQNEAQ (reference sequence). This CDR3 region has 15 residues. The chain couples TRBV7-9 to TRBJ1-3; D may be TRBD1 (5 bases). The receptor was derived from a man aged 18 to 29 in good health. Some clones in this sample may be carry-over from other donors' samples. Specimen: naive CD4+ T cells from PBMCs. Subset reported: CD45RA+ positively selected. CDR3 nucleotides: TGTGCCAGCAGGGTTACAGGTAGCTCTGGAAACACCATATATTTT. Its translation: CASRVTGSSGNTIYF.